The rows below give T cell receptor beta chains drawn from one sample of a study of blood T cell repertoires in COVID-19. Sequencing used immunoSEQ multiplex PCR; TCRdb keeps in-frame clones, though not all of them. The table lists some 78,000 clones, about nine tenths of them singletons. Sequencing was performed on peripheral blood. The receptors shown here come from a man aged 70 or older with active or convalescent COVID-19. The CDR3 runs from the conserved cysteine through the conserved F or W.

V gene	CDR3 length	CDR3 protein
TRBV23-1	18	CASSQSGQGTRTWGEQYF
TRBV6-5	14	CASRSREGNQPQHF
TRBV9	15	CASSARTDMNTEAFF
TRBV5-1	14	CASSLLPSSYEQYF
TRBV18	14	CASSLTGGDTEAFF
TRBV6-1	18	CASSKGGASQLGNEKLFF
TRBV7-9	12	CASSGGGETQYF
TRBV19	17	CASGKWTGPLSNYGYTF
TRBV12-3/TRBV12-4	13	CASSWDRVEGYTF
TRBV11-2	17	CASSFPGTSGGVQTQYF
TRBV6-2/TRBV6-3	14	CASSWTSGGETQYF
TRBV3-1/TRBV3-2	14	CASSQDTGNYGYTF
TRBV2	16	CASRPLRRGPNYGYTF
TRBV5-4	13	CASSRDSHTEAFF
TRBV3-1/TRBV3-2	16	CASSQRGTSGSREQYF
TRBV30	14	CALGRVLGNTEAFF
TRBV19	17	CASSSPGTGGVDQPQHF
TRBV2	15	CASSTDRGSGNTIYF
TRBV30	13	CAWSVRRGTEAFF
TRBV21-1	15	CASSTAGTEHYEQYF
TRBV5-5	15	CASSLEGEYYNEQFF
TRBV18	17	CASSPFNSDRTNTEAFF
TRBV7-9	12	CASSFGNQPQHF
TRBV19	15	CASSTQTGGQETQYF
TRBV27	15	CASSLRGALNYGYTF
TRBV2	15	CASSEDRGRNQPQHF
TRBV5-1	16	CASSLGLAESTDTQYF
TRBV20-1	10	CSARSYGYTF
TRBV2	14	CASAGQSTNEKLFF
TRBV6-5	13	CASSSDRVQPQHF
TRBV24-1	15	CATSDQKGRSDTQYF
TRBV7-3	13	CASSEDTYNEQFF
TRBV5-1	14	CASSPGTVAETQYF
TRBV11-2	19	CASSSESPARGTGYYEQYF
TRBV27	14	CASSSRDRVYEQYF
TRBV15	17	CATSRVSGRVFEQPQHF
TRBV30	16	CAWSVWGHSYNSPLHF
TRBV10-3	14	CAISAGGTDQPQHF
TRBV28	14	CASSSTGTNTEAFF
TRBV7-2	16	CASSRTGGDSGARAFF
TRBV7-6	16	CASSFVTGTAYNEQFF
TRBV7-9	15	CASSSATGGNTEAFF
TRBV6-1	16	CASSVMPGGGNTEAFF
TRBV6-5	15	CASTLEWGGNEKLFF
TRBV2	15	CASSYSGTSGMEQYF
TRBV19	12	CASSIGTKGQHF
TRBV5-5	17	CASSSSYRDRGYQPQHF
TRBV5-1	15	CASSFSSGGYNEQFF
TRBV2	16	CASSEWGGANTGELFF
TRBV7-8	17	CASSPLVLADHTGELFF
TRBV28	13	CASSFDRANGYTF
TRBV10-2	13	CASKGQTNQPQHF
TRBV27	13	CAARTGSFGGYTF